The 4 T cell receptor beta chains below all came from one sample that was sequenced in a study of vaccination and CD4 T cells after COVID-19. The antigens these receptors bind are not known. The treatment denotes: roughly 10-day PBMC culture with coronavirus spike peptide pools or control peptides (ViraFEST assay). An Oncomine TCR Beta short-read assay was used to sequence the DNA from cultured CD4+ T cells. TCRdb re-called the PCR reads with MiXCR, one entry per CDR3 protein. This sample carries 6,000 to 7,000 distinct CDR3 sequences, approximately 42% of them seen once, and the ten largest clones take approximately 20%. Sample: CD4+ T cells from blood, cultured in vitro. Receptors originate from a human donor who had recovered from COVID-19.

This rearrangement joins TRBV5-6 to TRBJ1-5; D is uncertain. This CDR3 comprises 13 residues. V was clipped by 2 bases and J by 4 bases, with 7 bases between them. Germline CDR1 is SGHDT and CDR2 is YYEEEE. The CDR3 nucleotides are TGTGCCAGCAGCTTTTCTTTGAATCAGCCCCAGCATTTT. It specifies CASSFSLNQPQHF.

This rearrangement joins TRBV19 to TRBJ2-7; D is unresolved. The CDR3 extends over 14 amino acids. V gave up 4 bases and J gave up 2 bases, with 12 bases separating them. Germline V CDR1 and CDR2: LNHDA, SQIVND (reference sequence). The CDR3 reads CASSTYWGTYEQYF. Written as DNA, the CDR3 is TGTGCCAGTAGTACTTATTGGGGTACCTACGAGCAGTACTTC.

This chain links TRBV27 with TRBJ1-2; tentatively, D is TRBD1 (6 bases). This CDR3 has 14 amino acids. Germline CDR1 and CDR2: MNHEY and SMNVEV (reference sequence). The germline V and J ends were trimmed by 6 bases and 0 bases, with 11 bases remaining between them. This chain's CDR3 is CASRDTGSNYGYTF. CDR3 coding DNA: TGTGCCAGCAGGGATACAGGGTCTAACTATGGCTACACCTTC.

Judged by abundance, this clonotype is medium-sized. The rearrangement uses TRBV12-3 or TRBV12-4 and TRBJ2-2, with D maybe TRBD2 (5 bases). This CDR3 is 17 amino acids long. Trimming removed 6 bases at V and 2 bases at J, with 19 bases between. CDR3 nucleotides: TGTGCCAGCAGCCCTCCCCGTAGCGATCCTAACACCGGGGAGCTGTTTTTT. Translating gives CASSPPRSDPNTGELFF.